The source of this TCR beta chain is a study of blood T cells in healthy people across ages. The overall study: When template switching was applied, about one barcoded beta molecule was captured per two T cells. Overall study results and limits: Long-lived and aged donors differed, with more naive CD4+ cells and higher diversity in the long-lived. Strong correlation linked observed beta diversity and percent naive T cells.

Using a J-beta primer mix together with a sample-barcoded 5' primer, a second PCR was run for roughly 7 to 12 cycles. Every sample produced at least 2.5 million CDR3-containing paired-end reads. One entry per CDR3 protein results from TCRdb running MiXCR on the 5' RACE reads. The table lists over 700,000 distinct CDR3 sequences, 50% to 65% of them singletons. This clonotype has just a few counts. Its antigen is currently unknown. The CDR3 extends over 15 amino acids. Trimming shortened V by 4 bases and J by 0 bases, and 13 bases separated the two germline ends. Germline V gene data show CDR1 as SGHDT and CDR2 as YYEEEE.

The sequence derives from a man older than 75 in good health. The rearrangement links TRBV5-6 to TRBJ1-2; D is undetermined. The sample taken for sequencing was blood. CDR3 nucleotides: TGTGCCAGCAGCCCCACCCGCGTCTCTAACTATGGCTACACCTTC. This codes for CASSPTRVSNYGYTF. The whole variable domain, remainder taken from reference TRBV5-6 and TRBJ1-2, is DAGVTQSPTHLIKTRGQQVTLRCSPKSGHDTVSWYQQALGQGPQFIFQYYEEEERQRGNFPDRFSGHQFPNYSSELNVNALLLGDSALYLCASSPTRVSNYGYTFGSGTRLTVV.